A selection of T cell receptor beta chains follows, all from one sample in a study of CD8+ T cells in alopecia areata. Assay used: immunoSEQ multiplex PCR; TCRdb lists only in-frame clones, some missing. There are about 200,000 clones in the sample; 35% to 40% occur only once, and under 0.55% lies in the top ten. Sequenced here: CD4+ T cells sorted from blood, sampled between weeks 30 and 35, from a patient treated with tofacitinib. Receptor source: a human donor with alopecia areata. Each CDR3 is given with its conserved first and last residue. The D gene is left open where the match is weak. Where a row states a size, it is once, few, many or the class of an expanded clone; other rows omit it.

v_call	d_call	j_call	clone_size	cdr3_aa	cdr3_nt
TRBV18	.	TRBJ1-4	few	CASSPGLATNEKLFF	TGTGCCAGCTCACCCGGACTTGCAACTAATGAAAAACTGTTTTTT
TRBV30	TRBD1	TRBJ1-4	few	CAWSGGLDRGRKLFF	TGTGCCTGGAGTGGTGGTTTGGACAGGGGACGGAAACTGTTTTTT
TRBV4-1	TRBD1	TRBJ1-1	.	CASRGQGYTEAFF	TGCGCCAGCAGGGGACAGGGCTACACTGAAGCTTTCTTT
TRBV7-9	.	TRBJ1-3	.	CASSLPQGRGSGNTIYF	TGTGCCAGCAGCTTACCCCAGGGTAGGGGGTCTGGAAACACCATATATTTT
TRBV6-1	TRBD2	TRBJ2-1	many	CGLREGQSYNEQFF	TGTGGTTTGCGGGAGGGCCAGTCCTACAATGAGCAGTTCTTC
TRBV29-1	.	TRBJ1-2	.	CSITGNYGYTF	TGCAGCATCACCGGGAACTATGGCTACACCTTC
TRBV5-1	TRBD2	TRBJ2-5	.	CASKGLAGGSETQYF	TGCGCCAGCAAGGGACTAGCGGGAGGGTCAGAGACCCAGTACTTC
TRBV9	.	TRBJ2-1	.	CASSSRGRDYNEQFF	TGTGCCAGCAGCTCACGGGGCAGGGACTACAATGAGCAGTTCTTC
TRBV2	.	TRBJ2-3	.	CASSTVQKTSTDTQYF	TGTGCCAGCAGTACAGTACAGAAGACTAGCACAGATACGCAGTATTTT
TRBV6-5	.	TRBJ1-2	few	CASSYSGRNYGYTF	TGTGCCAGCAGTTACTCGGGCAGGAACTATGGCTACACCTTC
TRBV5-1	.	TRBJ1-2	.	CASTPAGNYGYTF	TGCGCCAGCACCCCGGCCGGCAACTATGGCTACACCTTC
TRBV6-5	.	TRBJ2-3	.	CATPSGTPHTDTQYF	TGTGCCACCCCCAGCGGGACACCCCACACAGATACGCAGTATTTT
TRBV29-1	.	TRBJ2-7	few	CSVDGRTGSYEQYF	TGCAGCGTTGATGGTCGTACGGGGAGCTACGAGCAGTACTTC
TRBV5-1	.	TRBJ1-5	once	CASSLALGDYSNQPQHF	TGCGCCAGCAGCTTGGCCCTGGGGGATTATAGCAATCAGCCCCAGCATTTT
TRBV7-6	.	TRBJ1-1	.	CASSLQSYTEAFF	TGTGCCAGCAGCTTACAATCATACACTGAAGCTTTCTTT
TRBV5-1	.	TRBJ2-1	few	CASSLEQGPGQFF	TGCGCCAGCAGCCTCGAACAGGGACCCGGGCAGTTCTTC
TRBV30	.	TRBJ2-1	.	CAWTPGYNEQFF	TGTGCCTGGACCCCAGGATACAATGAGCAGTTCTTC
TRBV30	.	TRBJ2-1	.	CAWSRQATSNEQFF	TGTGCCTGGAGTCGACAGGCGACGTCCAATGAGCAGTTCTTC
TRBV18	.	TRBJ1-2	few	CASSPREQDLYGYTF	TGTGCCAGCTCACCACGTGAACAGGACCTCTATGGCTACACCTTC
TRBV6-1	TRBD1	TRBJ2-7	.	CASSPYTGGLHEQYF	TGTGCCAGCAGTCCCTATACAGGGGGCCTCCACGAGCAGTACTTC
TRBV6-5	.	TRBJ1-4	few	CASSPTRGPLFF	TGTGCCAGCAGCCCCACGCGCGGTCCGCTGTTTTTT
TRBV7-8	.	TRBJ2-3	few	CASSFSGTPGTDTQYF	TGTGCCAGCAGCTTTTCCGGGACACCTGGCACAGATACGCAGTATTTT
TRBV7-2	.	TRBJ2-1	.	CASSLYQGGGNEQFF	TGTGCCAGCAGCTTATACCAGGGGGGAGGGAATGAGCAGTTCTTC
TRBV5-5	.	TRBJ2-5	few	CASSFSGGETQYF	TGTGCCAGCAGCTTCTCCGGAGGAGAGACCCAGTACTTC
TRBV27	.	TRBJ2-1	.	CASSSHPARNEQFF	TGTGCCAGCAGTTCCCACCCTGCCAGAAATGAGCAGTTCTTC
TRBV6-6	.	TRBJ2-5	.	CASSPGTPDKETQYF	TGTGCCAGCAGCCCCGGCACACCCGACAAAGAGACCCAGTACTTC
TRBV2	.	TRBJ1-1	.	CASNQDRNTEAFF	TGTGCCAGCAACCAAGACAGGAACACTGAAGCTTTCTTT
TRBV5-1	.	TRBJ1-1	few	CASSFEGPPRTEAFF	TGCGCCAGCAGCTTTGAGGGCCCCCCGAGAACTGAAGCTTTCTTT
TRBV29-1	.	TRBJ1-1	.	CSGQENTEAFF	TGCAGCGGTCAAGAGAACACTGAAGCTTTCTTT